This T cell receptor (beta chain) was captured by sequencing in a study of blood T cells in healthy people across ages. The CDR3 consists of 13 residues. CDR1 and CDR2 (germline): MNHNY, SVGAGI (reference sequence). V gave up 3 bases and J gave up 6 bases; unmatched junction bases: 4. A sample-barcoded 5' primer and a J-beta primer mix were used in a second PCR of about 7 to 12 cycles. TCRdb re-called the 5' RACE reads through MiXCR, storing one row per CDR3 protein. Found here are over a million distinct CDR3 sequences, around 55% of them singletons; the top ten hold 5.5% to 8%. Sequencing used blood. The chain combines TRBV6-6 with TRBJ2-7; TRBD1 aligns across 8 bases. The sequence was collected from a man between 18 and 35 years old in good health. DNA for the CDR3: TGTGCCAGCAGTTATGACAGGGGTGGCGAGCAGTACTTC. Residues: CASSYDRGGEQYF.